The 27 T cell receptor beta chains reported below all come from one sample, sequenced in a study of T cell repertoires in cytomegalovirus infection. Their specific antigens are unknown. TCRdb recomputed calls from the reads with MiXCR, one row per CDR3 protein. The table shows around 800,000 distinct CDR3 sequences, with about 30% occurring only once. The sequenced sample was cultured CD8+ T cells from PBMCs, obtained from culture after CMV antigen stimulation. The receptors originated from a human donor in good health (CMV status not recorded). Some clones in this sample may be carry-over from other donors' samples.

The V and J genes are TRBV10-3 and TRBJ2-3, with 9 positions matching TRBD2. The V gene end was trimmed by 6 bases and the J gene end by 2 bases; junction bases not matched to a gene: 6. The CDR3 extends over 15 amino acids. CDR1 ENHRY and CDR2 SYGVKD come from the germline V gene. The CDR3 region is CAIRAGLATTDTQYF. CDR3 DNA sequence: TGTGCCATCAGAGCCGGACTAGCGACCACAGATACGCAGTATTTT.

This clonotype was detected many times. CDR3 in DNA: TGTGCCAGCAGTTTGAAGGGGGACTACGAGCAGTACTTC. The encoded protein is CASSLKGDYEQYF. V and J are TRBV27 and TRBJ2-7; D possibly corresponds to TRBD1 (6 bases). The germline V gene has CDR1 MNHEY and CDR2 SMNVEV (reference sequence). The CDR3 is 13 amino acids. The ends were cut back, 3 bases at V and 3 bases at J, with 9 bases in the middle.

CDR3: CSARDIRGGEQFF. The CDR3 DNA is TGCAGTGCTAGAGATATAAGGGGCGGGGAGCAGTTCTTC. The chain links TRBV20-1 to TRBJ2-1; either TRBD1 or TRBD2 may fit D (5 bases each). The CDR3 spans 13 residues. The V and J ends lost 0 bases and 10 bases respectively, with 13 bases between them. Germline V gene data show CDR1 as DFQATT and CDR2 as SNEGSKA (reference sequence).

The rearrangement links TRBV7-9 to TRBJ2-5; 15 positions agree with TRBD2. The CDR3 loop spans 19 amino acids. The V and J ends lost 0 bases and 5 bases, in that order; junction bases with no gene match: 10. Per germline, CDR1 SEHNR and CDR2 FQNEAQ (reference sequence). The CDR3 bases are TGTGCCAGCAGCTTAGCCCAACCGGGACTAGCGGGGGGTCGGGAGACCCAGTACTTC. This encodes CASSLAQPGLAGGRETQYF.

This chain links TRBV7-6 with TRBJ1-2; tentative D call: TRBD1 (5 bases). V lost 6 bases and J 0 bases, leaving 20 bases between the germline ends. Germline-derived CDR1 and CDR2 are SGHVS and FNYEAQ. The CDR3 is made up of 17 amino acids. The CDR3 nucleotides are TGTGCCAGCAGACCCCCGACAGCCCACCCAACTAACTATGGCTACACCTTC. It translates to CASRPPTAHPTNYGYTF.

The rearrangement joins TRBV4-1 to TRBJ1-2; D may be TRBD1 (5 bases). CDR3 length: 13 residues. V lost 1 base, J lost 5 bases, and 8 bases lay in between. The germline V gene encodes CDR1 MGHRA and CDR2 YSYEKL. The CDR3 nucleotides read TGCGCCAGCAGCCAAGCGACAGCTTATGGCTACACCTTC. Amino acid sequence: CASSQATAYGYTF.

The chain couples TRBV7-9 to TRBJ1-2; a possible D gene is TRBD1 (6 bases). Trimming stripped 3 bases from V and 2 bases from J, with 13 bases between. The CDR3 covers 15 residues. Germline loops: CDR1 SEHNR, CDR2 FQNEAQ (reference sequence). The CDR3 region is CASSLLRQGNYGYTF. The CDR3 DNA follows: TGTGCCAGCAGCTTGCTTAGGCAGGGGAACTATGGCTACACCTTC. Filled out from reference TRBV7-9 and TRBJ1-2, the complete variable domain reads DTGVSQNPRHKITKRGQNVTFRCDPISEHNRLYWYRQTLGQGPEFLTYFQNEAQLEKSRLLSDRFSAERPKGSFSTLEIQRTEQGDSAMYLCASSLLRQGNYGYTFGSGTRLTVV.

In its sample, this clonotype was seen a few times. This rearrangement joins TRBV20-1 to TRBJ1-2, with D uncertain. Per the germline V gene, CDR1 is DFQATT and CDR2 is SNEGSKA (reference sequence). Trimming took 3 bases from V and 3 from J, leaving 14 bases between them. This CDR3 region has 14 residues. The CDR3 protein is CSASDFSGYYGYTF. As DNA, the CDR3 is TGCAGTGCTAGTGATTTTTCGGGGTACTATGGCTACACCTTC.

This clonotype was picked up a small number of times. CDR3 amino acids: CASSSGLAGGWQFF. The CDR3, as DNA: TGTGCCAGCAGTTCCGGACTAGCGGGGGGATGGCAGTTCTTC. The chain carries TRBV27 and TRBJ2-1; 14 nucleotides line up with TRBD2. Germline values: CDR1 MNHEY, CDR2 SMNVEV (reference sequence). V shed 4 bases, J shed 12 bases, and the junction held 5 bases outside the gene matches. CDR3 length equals 14 residues.

The V gene is TRBV6-2 or TRBV6-3, the J gene TRBJ2-5; 11 nucleotides match TRBD2. Germline V gives CDR1 MNHEY, CDR2 SVGEGT. The CDR3 consists of 16 residues. V lost 0 bases, J lost 0 bases, and 0 bases stayed unmatched. CDR3 loop: CASSYSGLADQETQYF. CDR3 in DNA: TGTGCCAGCAGTTACTCGGGACTAGCGGACCAAGAGACCCAGTACTTC.

The V gene is TRBV6-4, the J gene TRBJ1-2; D gene unclear. Germline loops: CDR1 MRHNA, CDR2 SNTAGT. The CDR3 has 13 amino acids. The ends were cut back, 6 bases at V and 7 bases at J, with 15 bases in the middle. The CDR3, as DNA: TGTGCCAGCAGGACACGGACTTCGGGTGGCTACACCTTC. Its translation is CASRTRTSGGYTF.

The J gene is TRBJ2-2, the V gene TRBV2; perhaps TRBD2 as D (5 bases). This CDR3 region has 12 residues. Germline loops: CDR1 SNHLY, CDR2 FYNNEI. V was cut by 8 bases and J by 1 base, with 5 bases left in between. In DNA, the CDR3 is TGTGCCAGCGAGGGGAACACCGGGGAGCTGTTTTTT. This translates into CASEGNTGELFF.

The chain couples TRBV29-1 to TRBJ2-2; the D is unclear. The V end was cut by 0 bases, the J end by 1 base, with 12 bases between. The CDR3 spans 16 residues. CDR1 and CDR2 (germline): SQVTM, ANQGSEA. The CDR3 region is CSVEDGRNQNTGELFF. The CDR3 nucleotides read TGCAGCGTTGAAGATGGGCGTAACCAGAACACCGGGGAGCTGTTTTTT.

The sample holds a few counts of this clonotype. This rearrangement joins TRBV6-6 to TRBJ2-3, with 13 bases aligning to TRBD2. Germline V gene data show CDR1 as MNHNY and CDR2 as SVGAGI (reference sequence). The CDR3 is made up of 17 amino acids. V was pared by 0 bases and J by 6 bases, with 6 bases of the junction left unmatched. CDR3 DNA sequence: TGTGCCAGCAGTTACTCTTTTCCGGGACTAGCGGGGGATACGCAGTATTTT. It specifies CASSYSFPGLAGDTQYF.

This clonotype was seen a handful of times. This chain links TRBV6-1 with TRBJ1-3, with 7 bases aligning to TRBD1. The germline CDR1 and CDR2 sequences are MNHNS and SASEGT. Trimming at V came to 4 bases and at J to 7 bases, leaving 10 bases not matched to a gene. This CDR3 region has 15 residues. The CDR3 nucleotides read TGTGCCAGCAGTGGACCGGGACAGTCGCGGAACACCATATATTTT. This gives the protein CASSGPGQSRNTIYF.

This clonotype was observed a few times. The chain employs TRBV27 and TRBJ1-6, with 9 positions matching TRBD1. The V gene's germline CDR1 is MNHEY and CDR2 SMNVEV (reference sequence). This CDR3 has 14 residues. The ends lost 8 bases at V and 7 bases at J; junction bases unmatched: 6. CDR3 DNA sequence: TGTGCCAGCGGTCGGACAGGGGCCAATTCACCCCTCCACTTT. It yields the protein CASGRTGANSPLHF.

The chain links TRBV28 to TRBJ1-2, with unresolved D. CDR3 size: 14 residues. CDR1 MDHEN and CDR2 SYDVKM come from the germline V gene. Trimming removed 3 bases from V and 1 base from J, with 9 bases in between. CDR3 sequence reads: CASSLIRYNYGYTF. The CDR3, as DNA: TGTGCCAGCAGTTTGATCCGTTATAACTATGGCTACACCTTC.

V and J are TRBV20-1 and TRBJ2-6, with 11 bases identical to TRBD2. In germline, CDR1 is DFQATT, CDR2 SNEGSKA (reference sequence). Losses at the gene ends were 0 bases for V and 1 base for J; bases not matched to a gene: 5. This CDR3 has 18 residues. CDR3 DNA sequence: TGCAGTGCTAGAGAGATAGCGGGGGGGCCATCTGGGGCCAACGTCCTGACTTTC. It codes for CSAREIAGGPSGANVLTF.

There are many counts of this clonotype. The chain employs TRBV7-9 and TRBJ2-1, with a tentative D call TRBD2 (6 bases). Trimming cost V 5 bases and J 2 bases, with 16 bases left between them. CDR3 size: 16 residues. Germline V CDR1 and CDR2: SEHNR, FQNEAQ (reference sequence). CDR3 amino acids: CASSPSGGGTYNEQFF. DNA of the CDR3: TGTGCCAGCAGCCCCTCCGGGGGAGGAACCTACAATGAGCAGTTCTTC.

The chain links TRBV4-1 to TRBJ1-2; D ambiguous. Per germline, CDR1 MGHRA and CDR2 YSYEKL. Trimming took off 3 bases at V and 5 bases at J, with 16 bases between the two ends. The CDR3 is 15 amino acids. The CDR3: CASSHTPEVPYGYTF. Written as DNA, the CDR3 is TGCGCCAGCAGCCACACTCCGGAAGTGCCTTATGGCTACACCTTC.

This clonotype was counted a few times. CDR3 in amino acids: CASSYQGFDEQFF. Here the CDR3 DNA reads TGTGCCAGCAGTTATCAAGGTTTCGATGAGCAGTTCTTC. The chain couples TRBV6-5 to TRBJ2-1; D remains ambiguous. CDR3 size: 13 residues. Germline CDR1 and CDR2: MNHEY and SVGAGI. V lost 3 bases and J lost 8, with 11 bases in between.

This clonotype was seen more than once but under ten times. The chain couples TRBV4-2 to TRBJ1-5, with TRBD1 matching over 9 bases. The germline V gene encodes CDR1 LGHNA and CDR2 YNFKEQ. This CDR3 region has 15 residues. Trimming removed 8 bases from V and 7 bases from J; junction bases left unmatched: 12. The CDR3 bases are TGTGCCAGCGGTGAGGCTACAGGGGGCGGGCAGCCCCAGCATTTT. It yields the protein CASGEATGGGQPQHF.

The chain recombines TRBV5-5 with TRBJ2-7, with D perhaps TRBD2 (6 bases). CDR3 length: 15 residues. Germline loops: CDR1 SGHKS, CDR2 YYEKEE (reference sequence). Trimming shortened V by 0 bases and J by 0 bases, and 10 bases separated the two germline ends. The CDR3 is CASSLDGAGSYEQYV. CDR3 nucleotide sequence: TGTGCCAGCAGCTTGGATGGAGCGGGCTCCTACGAGCAGTACGTC.

This clonotype has only a few counts. V is TRBV6-6 and J is TRBJ1-4; D is unresolved. The V end lost 2 bases, the J end lost 7 bases, and 11 bases lay between the germline ends. The germline CDR1 and CDR2 sequences are MNHNY and SVGAGI (reference sequence). The CDR3 totals 14 residues. As DNA, the CDR3 is TGTGCCAGCAGTTACAGGGAAGTCGGTGAAAAACTGTTTTTT. Amino acid sequence: CASSYREVGEKLFF.

The CDR3 sequence: CASSQEAWSNQPQHF. In DNA form, the CDR3 reads TGCGCCAGCAGCCAAGAAGCCTGGAGCAATCAGCCCCAGCATTTT. The chain uses TRBV4-1 and TRBJ1-5; D ambiguous. Looked up from germline, CDR1 is MGHRA and CDR2 is YSYEKL. CDR3 length: 15 residues. Trimming stripped 0 bases from V and 1 base from J, with 7 bases between.

The V call is TRBV7-1, the J call TRBJ2-7; 7 nucleotides agree with TRBD1. TRBV7-1 counts as an open reading frame of uncertain function. V shed 5 bases and J 1 base; nucleotides not matched to a gene: 8. CDR3 size: 15 residues. The CDR3 nucleotides read TGTGCCAGCAGCCCATCAGAGACAGGGTCCTACGAGCAGTACTTC. This encodes CASSPSETGSYEQYF.

This clonotype has more than one count but fewer than ten. The gene calls are TRBV24-1 and TRBJ1-1; a possible D gene is TRBD1 (5 bases). Trimming cost V 9 bases and J 0 bases, with 10 bases left between them. The CDR3 is 13 amino acids. In germline, CDR1 is KGHDR, CDR2 SFDVKD. The CDR3 sequence is CATRQTMNTEAFF. Here the CDR3 DNA reads TGTGCCACCCGACAGACGATGAACACTGAAGCTTTCTTT.